The 27 T cell receptor beta chains presented below share a single source sample, sequenced in a study of T cell repertoires in cytomegalovirus infection (dated by TCRdb to the late 2010s). The run used an Illumina HiSeq 1500. TCRdb passed the public sequencing reads through fastp at Q25 and MiXCR, retaining productive beta sequences. Each CDR3 protein appears once, grouped with its most common genes and DNA. For this sample there are 150,000 to 200,000 distinct CDR3 sequences; roughly 20% appear just once. Of the sample, around 3.2% is held by the ten largest clones. The sample was PBMCs. The receptors derive from a human donor in good health (CMV status not recorded). Some clones in this sample may be carry-over from other donors' samples.

As regards this clonotype: One junction end disagrees with the germline gene, perhaps due to a read error. The V gene is TRBV7-3, the J gene TRBJ2-7; TRBD1 matches 7 bases. This CDR3 has 15 amino acids. CDR1 is SGHTA and CDR2 is FQGTGA in the germline V gene. The CDR3 bases are TGTGCCAGCAGCTCAACCGGGACAGCCACCGCCGAGCTGTACTTC. As protein: CASSSTGTATAELYF.

This chain joins TRBV28 and TRBJ2-3; D possibly matches TRBD1 or TRBD2 (6 bases each). The CDR3 runs to 15 residues. V was trimmed by 5 bases and J by 1 base, leaving 13 bases between them. CDR1 is MDHEN, CDR2 SYDVKM, per germline. Here the CDR3 reads CASSGGGIGTDTQYF. CDR3 nucleotide sequence: TGTGCCAGCAGTGGAGGGGGGATCGGCACAGATACGCAGTATTTT.

This clonotype was found a few times. The chain links TRBV7-6 to TRBJ2-5, with D possibly being TRBD1 (6 bases). CDR1 is SGHVS and CDR2 is FNYEAQ in the germline V gene. The CDR3 extends over 15 amino acids. Trimming cost V 1 base and J 5 bases, with 14 bases left between them. CDR3 protein: CASSLGDIAWETQYF. CDR3 DNA sequence: TGTGCCAGCAGCTTAGGGGACATAGCGTGGGAGACCCAGTACTTC.

This chain connects TRBV4-1 to TRBJ1-5, with D possibly being TRBD1 (5 bases). The V gene lost 0 bases and the J gene lost 9 bases, with 15 bases spanning the gap. Germline CDR1 and CDR2: MGHRA and YSYEKL. CDR3 length equals 15 residues. CDR3 loop: CASSQDAGGGRPQHF. CDR3 nucleotide sequence: TGCGCCAGCAGCCAAGATGCAGGTGGGGGACGGCCCCAGCATTTT.

This clonotype was observed a handful of times. The V gene is TRBV7-3, the J gene TRBJ2-1; unclear D gene. Germline V gives CDR1 SGHTA, CDR2 FQGTGA. The CDR3 is 14 residues long. Deletions cut 0 bases from V and 7 bases from J, with 10 bases between. In nucleotides, the CDR3 is TGTGCCAGCAGCTTAACCATCGAGGAGAATGAGCAGTTCTTC. Translated: CASSLTIEENEQFF. Based on the CDR3 plus reference TRBV7-3 and TRBJ2-1, the full variable domain is GAGVSQTPSNKVTEKGKYVELRCDPISGHTALYWYRQSLGQGPEFLIYFQGTGAADDSGLPNDRFFAVRPEGSVSTLKIQRTERGDSAVYLCASSLTIEENEQFFGPGTRLTVL.

This clonotype has a handful of counts. The chain has TRBV20-1 and TRBJ1-6; D is unresolved. V gave up 1 base and J gave up 7 bases, with 8 bases separating them. CDR3 length equals 13 residues. CDR1 is DFQATT and CDR2 is SNEGSKA in the germline V gene (reference sequence). DNA for the CDR3: TGCAGTGCTAGAGCATCCGGGAATTCACCCCTCCACTTT. Encoded protein: CSARASGNSPLHF.

A word on this clonotype: This may arise from a read error, as a much more abundant clone is one base away. The chain couples TRBV7-6 to TRBJ2-1; 9 nucleotides align to TRBD2. The germline CDR1 and CDR2 sequences are SGHVS and FNYEAQ. CDR3 length equals 18 residues. CDR3 protein: CTSSAGNLAGRRYNEQFF. Written as DNA, the CDR3 is TGTACCAGCAGCGCAGGAAACCTAGCGGGACGGCGCTACAATGAGCAGTTCTTC.

This clonotype appeared many times. This may be a read error, as it is one base from a much larger clone. The chain recombines TRBV3-1 with TRBJ1-5; D gene uncertain. V lost 5 bases and J 0 bases, leaving 2 bases between the germline ends. The CDR3 contains 12 residues. The germline V gene has CDR1 LGHDT and CDR2 YNNKEL (reference sequence). The CDR3 here is CASSYSNQPQHF. The CDR3 bases are TGTGCCAGCAGCTATAGCAATCAGCCCCAGCATTTT.

The rearrangement links TRBV20-1 to TRBJ2-1, with 11 bases fitting TRBD2. This CDR3 spans 15 amino acids. Germline CDR1 is DFQATT and CDR2 is SNEGSKA (reference sequence). After removal of 5 bases from V and 4 bases from J, the junction contained 7 bases not matched to a gene. The CDR3 coding sequence is TGCAGTGCTCCCTTTAGCGGGGGGGCTTACAATGAGCAGTTCTTC. Amino acids: CSAPFSGGAYNEQFF.

The sample holds many counts of this clonotype. DNA of the CDR3: TGTGCCAGCAGCAGTAGGGACAGTGTTAACTATGGCTACACCTTC. Encoded protein: CASSSRDSVNYGYTF. J is TRBJ1-2 and V is TRBV7-8, with 7 positions matching TRBD1. V dropped 5 bases and J dropped 1; count of bases not matched to a gene: 7. Germline CDR1 and CDR2: SGHVS and FQNEAQ. The CDR3 is 15 residues long.

The chain carries TRBV6-1 and TRBJ1-5, with no clear D. Germline V gene data show CDR1 as MNHNS and CDR2 as SASEGT. This CDR3 spans 14 amino acids. V was trimmed by 3 bases and J by 0 bases, leaving 6 bases between them. CDR3 in amino acids: CASSDGDSNQPQHF. The CDR3, as DNA: TGTGCCAGCAGTGATGGGGATAGCAATCAGCCCCAGCATTTT.

The gene calls are TRBV28 and TRBJ1-2; 9 nucleotides align to TRBD1. V was pared by 7 bases and J by 3 bases, with 6 bases of the junction left unmatched. Germline V gives CDR1 MDHEN, CDR2 SYDVKM. The CDR3 contains 14 residues. CDR3 bases: TGTGCCAGCATGCCGGGACAGGGCTACTATGGCTACACCTTC. Translated: CASMPGQGYYGYTF.

This clonotype appeared many times. The V call is TRBV7-9, the J call TRBJ1-3, with D unclear. Per germline, CDR1 SEHNR and CDR2 FQNEAQ (reference sequence). The CDR3 runs 16 residues. Trimming removed 1 base at V and 0 bases at J, with 10 bases between. CDR3 bases: TGTGCCAGCAGCTTAGGCGGCTGGAGCTCTGGAAACACCATATATTTT. Amino acid sequence: CASSLGGWSSGNTIYF.

This clonotype was found many times. The rearrangement joins TRBV19 to TRBJ1-1, with TRBD1 matching over 7 bases. The CDR3 runs 14 residues. The germline gives CDR1 LNHDA, CDR2 SQIVND (reference sequence). V was clipped by 3 bases and J by 5 bases; unmatched bases: 6. The CDR3 here is CASSMRGLGTEAFF. DNA of the CDR3: TGTGCCAGTAGTATGAGGGGGCTTGGGACTGAAGCTTTCTTT.

The chain employs TRBV28 and TRBJ2-7; D is perhaps TRBD2 (5 bases). The germline V gene encodes CDR1 MDHEN and CDR2 SYDVKM. The CDR3 extends over 15 amino acids. The V end was cut by 1 base, the J end by 4 bases, with 14 bases between. The CDR3 DNA reads as TGTGCCAGCAGTTTATTCGGCCGACTACTTTACGAGCAGTACTTC. It is translated as CASSLFGRLLYEQYF.

At least ten counts were recorded for this clonotype. V and J are TRBV12-5 and TRBJ1-1; D might be TRBD1 (6 bases). Trimming shortened V by 0 bases and J by 3 bases, and 11 bases separated the two germline ends. This CDR3 contains 15 residues. CDR1 and CDR2 from the germline V gene are LGHNT and FRNRAP. CDR3 nucleotides: TGTGCTAGTGGTTTGGTTGTGACAGGTGACACTGAAGCTTTCTTT. It yields the protein CASGLVVTGDTEAFF.

This clonotype occurred a few times. The chain has TRBV7-2 and TRBJ2-3; TRBD2 aligns across 12 bases. V shed 4 bases and J 8 bases; nucleotides not matched to a gene: 7. Germline V gene sequence: CDR1 SGHTA, CDR2 FQGNSA. This CDR3 comprises 15 residues. In nucleotides, the CDR3 is TGTGCCAGCAGCTCGACTAGCGGGAGTTACGGTACGCAGTATTTT. Its protein product is CASSSTSGSYGTQYF.

This clonotype has at least ten counts. The rearrangement joins TRBV7-2 to TRBJ2-7; 7 bases line up with TRBD1. CDR3 length: 15 amino acids. V shed 1 base, J shed 5 bases, and the junction held 8 bases outside the gene matches. Germline V CDR1 and CDR2: SGHTA, FQGNSA. The CDR3 loop is CASSLVATGTDEQYF. The CDR3 DNA is TGTGCCAGCAGCTTAGTCGCGACAGGGACCGACGAGCAGTACTTC.

This chain links TRBV6-2 or TRBV6-3 with TRBJ2-7; 8 bases are shared with TRBD2. Germline V gene sequence: CDR1 MNHEY, CDR2 SVGEGT. The CDR3 contains 14 residues. V lost 5 bases, J lost 3 bases, and 6 bases stayed unmatched. CDR3: CASSVTSAFYEQYF. Written as DNA, the CDR3 is TGTGCCAGCAGTGTGACTAGCGCTTTCTACGAGCAGTACTTC.

V is TRBV11-3 and J is TRBJ1-5; 8 bases are a match to TRBD1. Germline lookup yields CDR1 SGHNT and CDR2 YENEEA. V lost 5 bases and J lost 1; bases outside the gene matches: 4. This CDR3 is 15 amino acids long. The CDR3 region is CASSPGQGSNQPQHF. The CDR3 region has the DNA TGTGCCAGCAGCCCCGGACAGGGCAGCAATCAGCCCCAGCATTTT.

This clonotype was observed a few times. The genes are TRBV12-3 or TRBV12-4 and TRBJ2-7; 7 bases line up with TRBD1. The V and J ends lost 6 bases and 2 bases, in that order; junction bases with no gene match: 1. This CDR3 contains 12 residues. The CDR3 spells CASRDRPYEQYF. CDR3 coding DNA: TGTGCCAGCAGGGACAGGCCCTACGAGCAGTACTTC.

This clonotype was seen a few times. The V and J genes are TRBV20-1 and TRBJ1-6; D might be TRBD1 (5 bases). V shed 0 bases and J shed 8 bases, with 8 bases lying between them. The CDR3 length is 13 residues. Germline V gene lookup returns CDR1 DFQATT and CDR2 SNEGSKA (reference sequence). The CDR3 region has the DNA TGCAGTGCTAGAGAAGGGGCAGATTCACCCCTCCACTTT. It encodes CSAREGADSPLHF.

This clonotype was observed many times. Here the CDR3 reads CASSPPGTGNQPQHF. The CDR3 DNA reads as TGTGCCAGCAGCCCGCCGGGGACAGGGAATCAGCCCCAGCATTTT. J is TRBJ1-5 and V is TRBV7-2; TRBD1 matches at 9 bases. Trimming removed 5 bases from V and 4 bases from J; junction bases left unmatched: 6. This CDR3 region has 15 residues. Germline-derived CDR1 and CDR2 are SGHTA and FQGNSA.

The rearrangement uses TRBV20-1 and TRBJ2-3, with TRBD2 matching 11 bases. CDR1 is DFQATT and CDR2 is SNEGSKA in the germline V gene (reference sequence). Trimming took 1 base from V and 3 from J; bases not matched to a gene: 12. CDR3 length equals 18 residues. The CDR3 DNA reads as TGCAGTGCTAGAGGGGGTCTAGCGGGAGGTACTTTAACAGATACGCAGTATTTT. Translated, it gives CSARGGLAGGTLTDTQYF.

The chain has TRBV5-1 and TRBJ2-7; 7 bases line up with TRBD1. The J segment lost 1 base and the V segment lost 4 bases, leaving 11 bases of the junction unmatched. Germline CDR1 is SGHRS and CDR2 is YFSETQ. The CDR3 runs to 16 residues. CDR3 DNA: TGCGCCAGCAGCGTGCGTCAGGACAGGATATCCTACGAGCAGTACTTC. Encoded protein: CASSVRQDRISYEQYF.

In this sample, this clonotype turned up many times. The rearrangement joins TRBV7-9 to TRBJ2-2; a weak D match, TRBD2 (5 bases). With 10 bases removed from V and 3 bases from J, the gap between germline ends came to 9 bases. Germline V gene sequence: CDR1 SEHNR, CDR2 FQNEAQ (reference sequence). There are 12 residues in the CDR3. CDR3 in amino acids: CATEGDTGELFF. In nucleotides, the CDR3 is TGTGCCACCGAGGGAGACACCGGGGAGCTGTTTTTT.

This chain links TRBV5-5 with TRBJ1-4; the D gene is possibly TRBD1 (6 bases). V was pared by 5 bases and J by 0 bases, with 11 bases between. The CDR3 length is 15 residues. The germline V gene encodes CDR1 SGHKS and CDR2 YYEKEE (reference sequence). This CDR3 reads CASRREGATNEKLFF. In DNA, the CDR3 is TGTGCCAGCAGGAGGGAGGGGGCAACTAATGAAAAACTGTTTTTT.